Listed here are 30 T cell receptor beta chains from one sample, sequenced in a study of beta chain features in type 1 diabetes. Investigators reverse transcribed all isolated RNA, so they sequenced expressed TCRB transcripts. Measured with immunoSEQ multiplex PCR; TCRdb has only the in-frame clones, and not every one. The table shows roughly 350,000 clones, with around 9.6% occurring only once. Their cognate antigens are unknown. The study, taken as a whole, reports: Moderately but significantly shorter TCRB CDR3s were found in Type 1 diabetes patients in all four CD4+ subsets.

Sequenced: central memory CD4+ T cells from blood. The receptors were sampled from a man aged 30 to 45 with type 1 diabetes.

The chain joins TRBV10-3 to TRBJ2-3; 16 bases match TRBD2. Germline V gene sequence: CDR1 ENHRY, CDR2 SYGVKD. Trimming at V came to 6 bases and at J to 4 bases, leaving 4 bases not matched to a gene. The CDR3 runs to 16 residues. The CDR3, as DNA: TGTGCCATCAGGGCCGGGACTAGCGGGAGGGCAGATACGCAGTATTTT. This codes for CAIRAGTSGRADTQYF.

This clone has only a few counts. This sequence joins TRBV7-3 and TRBJ2-2; the D is unclear. The CDR3 covers 14 residues. V gave up 3 bases and J gave up 7 bases, with 12 bases separating them. Germline V gives CDR1 SGHTA, CDR2 FQGTGA. The CDR3 here is CASSLASKGGELFF. In nucleotides, the CDR3 is TGTGCCAGCAGCTTGGCCTCGAAAGGCGGGGAGCTGTTTTTT.

This clone was observed a few times. The sample contains more than one DNA sequence encoding this CDR3. The genes are TRBV6-5 and TRBJ2-7; maybe TRBD2 (5 bases). V dropped 2 bases and J dropped 0 bases, with 11 bases sitting between them. This CDR3 spans 15 amino acids. The germline gives CDR1 MNHEY, CDR2 SVGAGI. CDR3 in amino acids: CASSYAGESSYEQYF. CDR3 DNA: TGTGCCAGCAGTTACGCGGGCGAAAGCTCCTACGAGCAGTACTTC.

The J gene is TRBJ1-6, the V gene TRBV7-9; D gene ambiguous. CDR3 size: 12 residues. CDR1 SEHNR and CDR2 FQNEAQ come from the germline V gene (reference sequence). The V gene lost 6 bases and the J gene lost 7 bases, with 7 bases spanning the gap. CDR3 region: CASSFENSPLHF. The DNA for the CDR3 is TGTGCCAGCAGTTTCGAGAATTCACCCCTCCACTTT.

The chain employs TRBV4-3 and TRBJ2-7; unclear D gene. The CDR3 is 13 residues long. Germline CDR1 LGHNA, CDR2 YSLEER. V dropped 2 bases and J dropped 9 bases, with 14 bases sitting between them. The CDR3 coding sequence is TGCGCCAGCAGCCAATTACAGCATCAAGGGCAGTACTTC. Translation gives CASSQLQHQGQYF.

The gene calls are TRBV9 and TRBJ2-3; D call uncertain. The CDR3 is made up of 13 amino acids. Germline CDR1 reads SGDLS; CDR2 reads YYNGEE. V was trimmed by 4 bases and J by 5 bases, leaving 11 bases between them. The CDR3 bases are TGTGCCAGCAGCCCGGATCAGGTAGATACGCAGTATTTT. Encoded protein: CASSPDQVDTQYF. Combining the CDR3 with reference TRBV9 and TRBJ2-3 gives the whole variable domain DSGVTQTPKHLITATGQRVTLRCSPRSGDLSVYWYQQSLDQGLQFLIQYYNGEERAKGNILERFSAQQFPDLHSELNLSSLELGDSALYFCASSPDQVDTQYFGPGTRLTVL.

This chain links TRBV7-6 with TRBJ2-5; weak D call: TRBD2 (7 bases). Germline values: CDR1 SGHVS, CDR2 FNYEAQ. V was cut by 2 bases and J by 2 bases, with 9 bases left in between. CDR3 length: 14 amino acids. DNA of the CDR3: TGTGCCAGCAGCTTAAGCGGGACACAAGAGACCCAGTACTTC. Its translation is CASSLSGTQETQYF.

This clone was detected only a few times. V and J are TRBV7-2 and TRBJ2-7; perhaps TRBD1 as D (6 bases). This CDR3 spans 14 amino acids. Germline V gives CDR1 SGHTA, CDR2 FQGNSA. The V and J ends lost 5 bases and 1 base respectively, with 12 bases between them. CDR3 residues: CASSVGQLSYEQYF. The DNA of the CDR3 is TGTGCCAGCAGCGTAGGACAGCTTTCCTACGAGCAGTACTTC.

This clone was seen at least ten times. The chain links TRBV5-1 to TRBJ2-1; 7 bases align to TRBD1. The germline CDR1 and CDR2 sequences are SGHRS and YFSETQ. This CDR3 is built from 16 residues. J lost 0 bases, V lost 4 bases, and 7 bases had no gene match. CDR3 DNA sequence: TGCGCCAGCAGCAGGGGGACAGACTACTCCTACAATGAGCAGTTCTTC. Translated: CASSRGTDYSYNEQFF.

This clone has at least ten counts. The chain is built from TRBV10-3 and TRBJ2-6; 9 positions match TRBD1. The germline gives CDR1 ENHRY, CDR2 SYGVKD. CDR3 length: 18 residues. The ends lost 5 bases at V and 0 bases at J; junction bases unmatched: 8. Here the CDR3 DNA reads TGTGCCATCAGTTCGACAGGGGGTACCCCCTCTGGGGCCAACGTCCTGACTTTC. Its translation is CAISSTGGTPSGANVLTF.

This chain joins TRBV9 and TRBJ2-1; D may be TRBD2 (6 bases). CDR3 length: 14 amino acids. Deletions cut 1 base from V and 8 bases from J, with 13 bases between. Germline CDR1 SGDLS, CDR2 YYNGEE. CDR3 region: CASSVRRENDEQFF. The DNA of the CDR3 is TGTGCCAGCAGCGTAAGGCGGGAAAACGATGAGCAGTTCTTC.

This clone was seen a handful of times. This chain links TRBV18 with TRBJ1-1, with D possibly matching TRBD1 (6 bases). The CDR3 runs to 14 residues. Per the germline V gene, CDR1 is KGHSH and CDR2 is LQKENI. Trimming shortened V by 2 bases and J by 4 bases, and 11 bases separated the two germline ends. CDR3 nucleotides: TGTGCCAGCTCACCAATATCAGGGGCCACTGAAGCTTTCTTT. Its protein is CASSPISGATEAFF.

This chain joins TRBV6-6 and TRBJ1-1; TRBD1 matches at 7 bases. Germline values: CDR1 MNHNY, CDR2 SVGAGI (reference sequence). V lost 7 bases and J lost 2; bases outside the gene matches: 7. There are 14 residues in the CDR3. CDR3 amino acids: CASNRQGPNTEAFF. As DNA, the CDR3 is TGTGCCAGCAACAGACAGGGACCAAACACTGAAGCTTTCTTT.

This clone was observed a few times. The chain employs TRBV27 and TRBJ2-7, with D possibly TRBD2 on 6 matching bases. Per germline, CDR1 MNHEY and CDR2 SMNVEV (reference sequence). V dropped 2 bases and J dropped 2 bases, with 13 bases sitting between them. The CDR3 spans 15 residues. CDR3 loop: CASSLKPGVPYEQYF. The CDR3 DNA is TGTGCCAGCAGTTTAAAGCCGGGGGTTCCCTACGAGCAGTACTTC.

This clone has a handful of counts. The V and J genes are TRBV7-2 and TRBJ2-7; 12 bases align to TRBD2. CDR3 size: 17 residues. The V segment lost 0 bases and the J segment 1 base; nucleotides outside the gene matches: 4. CDR1 is SGHTA, CDR2 FQGNSA, per germline. This CDR3 reads CASSLAVTSGSSYEQYF. Here the CDR3 DNA reads TGTGCCAGCAGCTTAGCGGTGACTAGCGGGAGTTCCTACGAGCAGTACTTC.

V is TRBV7-2 and J is TRBJ1-6; D possibly corresponds to TRBD1 (6 bases). CDR3 length equals 17 residues. Per the germline V gene, CDR1 is SGHTA and CDR2 is FQGNSA. Trimming took off 3 bases at V and 5 bases at J, with 17 bases between the two ends. DNA of the CDR3: TGTGCCAGCAGCTTTTCGGGGGGGCGAAGACATAATTCACCCCTCCACTTT. This codes for CASSFSGGRRHNSPLHF.

This clone was picked up many times. The chain joins TRBV28 to TRBJ1-3; weak D call: TRBD1 (5 bases). There are 17 residues in the CDR3. Trimming took off 6 bases at V and 0 bases at J, with 18 bases between the two ends. The germline V gene encodes CDR1 MDHEN and CDR2 SYDVKM. The CDR3 sequence: CASSFSGGTFSGNTIYF. DNA of the CDR3: TGTGCCAGCAGCTTTTCGGGGGGGACCTTCTCTGGAAACACCATATATTTT.

This clone has more than one count but fewer than ten. This chain joins TRBV15 and TRBJ1-1; 12 bases map to TRBD1. Germline V gives CDR1 LNHNV, CDR2 YYDKDF (reference sequence). Unmatched junction bases numbered 5, after V lost 4 bases and J lost 2 bases. This CDR3 is 16 amino acids long. The CDR3 reads CATSTSGTGGNTEAFF. CDR3 sequence (DNA): TGTGCCACCAGCACATCCGGGACAGGGGGCAACACTGAAGCTTTCTTT.

This clone was counted many times. V usage is TRBV19 and J usage is TRBJ1-2, with 10 bases identical to TRBD1. Germline loops: CDR1 LNHDA, CDR2 SQIVND (reference sequence). Unmatched junction bases numbered 6, after V lost 6 bases and J lost 2 bases. This CDR3 comprises 15 residues. Here the CDR3 reads CASRLPGQGNYGYTF. In nucleotides, the CDR3 is TGTGCCAGTAGATTACCGGGACAGGGGAACTATGGCTACACCTTC.

This clone was seen a handful of times. The chain links TRBV14 to TRBJ2-3; D remains unclear. The CDR3 runs to 15 residues. V was cut by 3 bases and J by 1 base, with 11 bases left in between. Germline loops: CDR1 SGHDN, CDR2 FVKESK. The CDR3, as DNA: TGTGCCAGCAGCCAGAAGGACGGACGCACAGATACGCAGTATTTT. This encodes CASSQKDGRTDTQYF.

The chain combines TRBV5-1 with TRBJ2-3; TRBD1 aligns across 11 bases. The CDR3 sequence is 16 residues long. The germline V gene encodes CDR1 SGHRS and CDR2 YFSETQ. V was clipped by 0 bases and J by 3 bases; unmatched bases: 3. DNA for the CDR3: TGCGCCAGCAGCTTGGCGGACAGGGGGCGGACAGATACGCAGTATTTT. As protein: CASSLADRGRTDTQYF.

This clone was recorded a few times. The chain has TRBV2 and TRBJ2-5, with TRBD2 matching 13 bases. This CDR3 comprises 15 residues. The germline V gene encodes CDR1 SNHLY and CDR2 FYNNEI. Trimming removed 4 bases from V and 5 bases from J; junction bases left unmatched: 4. This CDR3 is CASSVLAGGRETQYF. The CDR3 DNA is TGTGCCAGCAGTGTACTAGCGGGAGGGCGCGAGACCCAGTACTTC.

This clone was recorded at least ten times. The chain has TRBV7-9 and TRBJ2-2; 8 nucleotides agree with TRBD1. Per the germline V gene, CDR1 is SEHNR and CDR2 is FQNEAQ (reference sequence). The CDR3 extends over 16 amino acids. The junction had 4 bases not matched to a gene; V was cut back by 1 base and J by 3 bases. CDR3 sequence: CASSLGAGGDTGELFF. The CDR3 DNA sequence: TGTGCCAGCAGCTTAGGAGCAGGGGGCGACACCGGGGAGCTGTTTTTT.

This clone was found a few times. V and J are TRBV30 and TRBJ2-4; 12 bases fit TRBD1. The CDR3 is made up of 15 amino acids. The germline V gene encodes CDR1 GTSNPN and CDR2 SVGIG (reference sequence). V shed 0 bases, J shed 5 bases, and the junction held 2 bases outside the gene matches. In DNA, the CDR3 is TGTGCCTGGAGTGTGGGGACAGGGGGCCAAAACATTCAGTACTTC. Its protein is CAWSVGTGGQNIQYF.

On this clone: With only one base between it and a far larger clone, this is likely a read error. The rearrangement uses TRBV4-2 and TRBJ2-2, with D tentatively TRBD2 (5 bases). CDR1 and CDR2 (germline): LGHNA, YNFKEQ. The CDR3 covers 13 residues. This CDR3 is CASSHTSAGKLFF. DNA of the CDR3: TGTGCCAGCAGCCACACCTCGGCCGGGAAGCTGTTTTTT.

This clone was seen a handful of times. This sequence joins TRBV5-5 and TRBJ2-5; perhaps TRBD1 as D (5 bases). V gave up 5 bases and J gave up 4 bases, with 12 bases separating them. The CDR3 runs to 13 residues. Germline loops: CDR1 SGHKS, CDR2 YYEKEE (reference sequence). CDR3 in DNA: TGTGCCAGCAGACAAGACAGAGGAGAGACCCAGTACTTC. Its protein is CASRQDRGETQYF.

The chain combines TRBV13 with TRBJ2-5; 7 nucleotides align to TRBD1. The trim removed 5 bases at V and 5 bases at J, leaving 2 bases unmatched. The CDR3 is made up of 12 amino acids. CDR1 is PRHDT and CDR2 is FYEKMQ in the germline V gene (reference sequence). DNA of the CDR3: TGTGCCAGCAGCGGACAGGTTGAGACCCAGTACTTC. Its translation: CASSGQVETQYF.

The chain couples TRBV2 to TRBJ2-1; maybe TRBD2 (6 bases). The CDR3 runs 14 residues. Per germline, CDR1 SNHLY and CDR2 FYNNEI. Trimming removed 2 bases from V and 6 bases from J, with 11 bases in between. The chain's CDR3 is CASSESFGGNEQFF. Written as DNA, the CDR3 is TGTGCCAGCAGTGAATCGTTCGGGGGCAATGAGCAGTTCTTC.

The rearrangement links TRBV10-3 to TRBJ2-7; 13 bases fit TRBD2. The CDR3 loop spans 15 amino acids. V dropped 4 bases and J dropped 3; count of bases not matched to a gene: 3. Germline V gene lookup returns CDR1 ENHRY and CDR2 SYGVKD. The CDR3, as DNA: TGTGCCATCAGTGGAGGACTAGCGGGAGACTACGAGCAGTACTTC. It specifies CAISGGLAGDYEQYF.

This clone appeared a few times. V gene TRBV25-1 combines with J gene TRBJ2-5; 8 bases line up with TRBD1. The germline gives CDR1 MGHDK, CDR2 SYGVNS. The CDR3 sequence is 14 residues long. The V segment lost 6 bases and the J segment 3 bases; nucleotides outside the gene matches: 6. CDR3 sequence (DNA): TGTGCCAGCAGCCTCGGACAGGGCGAAGAGACCCAGTACTTC. Amino acid sequence: CASSLGQGEETQYF.